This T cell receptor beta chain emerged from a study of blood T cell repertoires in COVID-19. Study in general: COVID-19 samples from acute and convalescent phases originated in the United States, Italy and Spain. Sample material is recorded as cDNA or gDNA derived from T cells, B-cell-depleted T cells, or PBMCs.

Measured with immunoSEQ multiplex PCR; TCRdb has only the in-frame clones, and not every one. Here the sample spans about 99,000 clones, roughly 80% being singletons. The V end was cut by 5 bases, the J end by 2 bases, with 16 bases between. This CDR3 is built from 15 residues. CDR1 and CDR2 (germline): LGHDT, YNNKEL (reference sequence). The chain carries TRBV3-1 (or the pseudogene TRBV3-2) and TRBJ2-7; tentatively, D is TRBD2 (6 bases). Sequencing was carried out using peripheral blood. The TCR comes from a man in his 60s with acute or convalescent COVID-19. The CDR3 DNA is TGTGCCAGCAGCTACCCCGGGAGTCGCACCTACGAGCAGTACTTC. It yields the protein CASSYPGSRTYEQYF.